A single sample gave rise to the 18 T cell receptor beta chains below, sequenced in a study of T cell responses to AZD1222 COVID-19 vaccine. Here immunoSEQ multiplex PCR was the method, and the copy in TCRdb shows in-frame clones only, minus some. Of 80,000 to 100,000 clones in the sample, approximately 86% were seen once. The specimen was peripheral blood, collected on day 0 of AZD1222 vaccination. Receptor source: an adult in good health.

CDR3 nucleotides: TGTGCCAGCAGCTCTTCCATACAGACACTAGCGGGAGGGGATACGCAGTATTTT. It yields the protein CASSSSIQTLAGGDTQYF. The J gene is TRBJ2-3, the V gene TRBV5-4; 13 positions agree with TRBD2. This CDR3 region has 18 residues. Germline-derived CDR1 and CDR2 are SGHNT and YYREEE (reference sequence). The V segment lost 3 bases and the J segment 6 bases; nucleotides outside the gene matches: 13.

V is TRBV9 and J is TRBJ2-3; tentative D call: TRBD2 (5 bases). Trimming pared 0 bases from V and 3 bases from J, leaving 23 bases between. The length of the CDR3 is 19 residues. Looked up from germline, CDR1 is SGDLS and CDR2 is YYNGEE. CDR3 in amino acids: CASSVGVAVGLAVTDTQYF. CDR3 DNA: TGTGCCAGCAGCGTAGGAGTGGCAGTTGGCCTAGCTGTGACAGATACGCAGTATTTT.

This sequence joins TRBV5-4 and TRBJ1-2, with D possibly matching TRBD1 (5 bases). The germline CDR1 and CDR2 sequences are SGHNT and YYREEE (reference sequence). The V gene lost 5 bases and the J gene lost 2 bases, with 10 bases spanning the gap. The CDR3 has 13 amino acids. The CDR3 DNA reads as TGTGCCAGCAGGGGGGACGGCAACTATGGCTACACCTTC. Translation: CASRGDGNYGYTF.

The chain carries TRBV29-1 and TRBJ1-2, with a tentative D call TRBD1 (5 bases). Deletions cut 4 bases from V and 4 bases from J, with 13 bases between. From germline, CDR1 is SQVTM and CDR2 ANQGSEA. This CDR3 has 13 residues. This CDR3 reads CSVAGTGSYGYTF. The CDR3 nucleotides are TGCAGCGTTGCTGGGACGGGAAGCTATGGCTACACCTTC.

The gene calls are TRBV5-6 and TRBJ2-1; 8 nucleotides agree with TRBD2. The CDR3 consists of 15 residues. V lost 4 bases, J lost 9 bases, and 12 bases stayed unmatched. Germline V lookup: CDR1 SGHDT, CDR2 YYEEEE. Written as DNA, the CDR3 is TGTGCCAGCAGCAAACTAGGGACTAGTTTCGGTGAGCAGTTCTTC. Translation gives CASSKLGTSFGEQFF.

The CDR3 loop reads CASSTGQGKNIQYF. The CDR3 coding sequence is TGTGCCAGCAGTACAGGACAGGGAAAAAACATTCAGTACTTC. V is TRBV6-5 and J is TRBJ2-4; 8 bases agree with TRBD1. V trimming: 5 bases; J trimming: 4 bases; junction bases outside the gene matches: 4. CDR1 and CDR2 (germline): MNHEY, SVGAGI. The CDR3 loop spans 14 amino acids.

This clone has at least ten counts. The rearrangement links TRBV6-2 or TRBV6-3 to TRBJ1-2; 8 bases fit TRBD1. Trimming cost V 5 bases and J 4 bases; bases outside gene matches: 6. The CDR3 spans 14 residues. Germline V gene lookup returns CDR1 MNHEY and CDR2 SVGEGT. The CDR3 DNA reads as TGTGCCAGCAGTGAGCCGGGACAGGTCTATGGCTACACCTTC. It encodes CASSEPGQVYGYTF.

The genes are TRBV5-4 and TRBJ1-2, with D possibly being TRBD1 (5 bases). CDR1 is SGHNT, CDR2 YYREEE, per germline (reference sequence). V was cut by 4 bases and J by 6 bases, with 13 bases left in between. This CDR3 has 13 residues. The CDR3 here is CASSQSWGDGYTF. The DNA for the CDR3 is TGTGCCAGCAGCCAGAGTTGGGGGGATGGCTACACCTTC.

The chain couples TRBV19 to TRBJ1-3, with 7 bases that match TRBD1. Trimming took 4 bases from V and 5 from J; bases not matched to a gene: 5. The CDR3 extends over 14 amino acids. In germline, CDR1 is LNHDA, CDR2 SQIVND (reference sequence). CDR3 amino acids: CASSNNRGRNTIYF. CDR3 bases: TGTGCCAGTAGTAACAACAGGGGACGAAACACCATATATTTT.

This chain joins TRBV11-2 and TRBJ1-4, with a tentative D call TRBD1 (6 bases). The CDR3 is 15 amino acids. The germline gives CDR1 SGHAT, CDR2 FQNNGV. Trimming left V 5 bases short and J 0 bases short, with 10 bases between. CDR3 bases: TGTGCCAGCAGCCTTAGGGGGTCAACTAATGAAAAACTGTTTTTT. Its translation: CASSLRGSTNEKLFF.

The chain couples TRBV24-1 to TRBJ2-5; maybe TRBD2 (5 bases). Germline V CDR1 and CDR2: KGHDR, SFDVKD. The CDR3 spans 13 residues. Trimming cost V 3 bases and J 6 bases, with 10 bases left between them. Written as DNA, the CDR3 is TGTGCCACCAGTGATCCGGGGTCCCAGACCCAGTACTTC. Protein sequence: CATSDPGSQTQYF.

The chain is built from TRBV19 and TRBJ1-6, with a possible D match to TRBD1 (5 bases). CDR3 length: 12 amino acids. Germline V CDR1 and CDR2: LNHDA, SQIVND (reference sequence). Trimming removed 5 bases at V and 9 bases at J, with 8 bases between. The CDR3 DNA reads TGTGCCAGTAGTTCTAGGGGTTCACCCCTCCACTTT. Translating gives CASSSRGSPLHF.

V is TRBV2 and J is TRBJ1-1; D gene unclear. The V end was cut by 1 base, the J end by 1 base, with 4 bases between. CDR3 length: 13 residues. Germline lookup yields CDR1 SNHLY and CDR2 FYNNEI. The CDR3 here is CASSEGWNTEAFF. CDR3 in DNA: TGTGCCAGCAGTGAAGGGTGGAACACTGAAGCTTTCTTT.

This clone was picked up a small number of times. The chain has TRBV7-9 and TRBJ1-6; weak D call: TRBD1 (5 bases). V shed 5 bases and J shed 7 bases, with 21 bases lying between them. Per the germline V gene, CDR1 is SEHNR and CDR2 is FQNEAQ (reference sequence). The CDR3 consists of 17 residues. The DNA for the CDR3 is TGTGCCAGCAGCCCCCCCGGTCCGGGGACCGGCAATTCACCCCTCCACTTT. This encodes CASSPPGPGTGNSPLHF.

The rearrangement links TRBV6-5 to TRBJ2-7; TRBD1 or TRBD2 may be the D gene (5 bases each). The CDR3 length is 15 residues. CDR1 and CDR2 from the germline V gene are MNHEY and SVGAGI. With 2 bases removed from V and 1 base from J, the gap between germline ends came to 12 bases. CDR3 sequence reads: CASSYGTKGSYEQYF. The CDR3 nucleotides read TGTGCCAGCAGTTACGGGACGAAAGGTTCCTACGAGCAGTACTTC.

The CDR3 protein is CASSDPGLHFEQYF. The CDR3 bases are TGTGCCAGCAGTGACCCGGGGTTACATTTCGAGCAGTACTTC. V and J are TRBV25-1 and TRBJ2-7, with a weak D call TRBD2 (5 bases). Germline lookup yields CDR1 MGHDK and CDR2 SYGVNS. The V end was cut by 3 bases, the J end by 6 bases, with 15 bases between. The CDR3 length is 14 residues.

The chain carries TRBV30 and TRBJ2-5; 9 nucleotides match TRBD1. The CDR3 has 14 residues. Looked up from germline, CDR1 is GTSNPN and CDR2 is SVGIG (reference sequence). V lost 3 bases, J lost 1 base, and 3 bases stayed unmatched. The CDR3 region is CAWREQGAQETQYF. CDR3 coding DNA: TGTGCCTGGAGGGAACAGGGGGCCCAAGAGACCCAGTACTTC.

The V call is TRBV18, the J call TRBJ1-1; tentatively, D is TRBD1 (5 bases). V shed 2 bases and J shed 7 bases, with 14 bases lying between them. The CDR3 is 14 residues long. CDR1 is KGHSH and CDR2 is LQKENI in the germline V gene. The CDR3: CASSPSNLQVEAFF. Written as DNA, the CDR3 is TGTGCCAGCTCACCATCGAATCTACAGGTTGAAGCTTTCTTT. The entire variable domain, with the rest obtained from reference TRBV18 and TRBJ1-1, is as follows: NAGVMQNPRHLVRRRGQEARLRCSPMKGHSHVYWYRQLPEEGLKFMVYLQKENIIDESGMPKERFSAEFPKEGPSILRIQQVVRGDSAAYFCASSPSNLQVEAFFGQGTRLTVV.